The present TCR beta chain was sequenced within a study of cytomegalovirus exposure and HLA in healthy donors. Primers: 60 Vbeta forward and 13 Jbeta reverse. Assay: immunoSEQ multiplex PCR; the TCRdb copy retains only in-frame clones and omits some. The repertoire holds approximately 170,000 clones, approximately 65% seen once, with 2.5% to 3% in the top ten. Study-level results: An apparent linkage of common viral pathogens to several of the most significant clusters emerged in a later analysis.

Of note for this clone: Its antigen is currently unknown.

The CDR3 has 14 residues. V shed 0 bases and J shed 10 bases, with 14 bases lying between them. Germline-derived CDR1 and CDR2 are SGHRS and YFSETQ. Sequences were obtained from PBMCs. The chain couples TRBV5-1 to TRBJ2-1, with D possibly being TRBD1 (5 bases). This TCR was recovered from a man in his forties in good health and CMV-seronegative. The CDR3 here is CASSLGQGSGEQFF. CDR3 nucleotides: TGCGCCAGCAGCTTGGGCCAGGGTTCCGGCGAGCAGTTCTTC.